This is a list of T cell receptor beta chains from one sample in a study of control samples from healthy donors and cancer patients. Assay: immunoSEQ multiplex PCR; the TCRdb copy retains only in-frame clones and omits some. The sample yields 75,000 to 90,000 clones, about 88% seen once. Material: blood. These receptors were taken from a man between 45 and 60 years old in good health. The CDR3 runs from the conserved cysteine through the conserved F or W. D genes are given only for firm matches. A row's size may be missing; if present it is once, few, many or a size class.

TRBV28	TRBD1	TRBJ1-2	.	TGTGCCAGCAGTGACCTACCGGGACAGGGGGTTAGCTATGGCTACACCTTC	CASSDLPGQGVSYGYTF
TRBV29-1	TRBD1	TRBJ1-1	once	TGCAGCGTTGATCCGGACAGGGGACCCCATGAAGCTTTCTTT	CSVDPDRGPHEAFF
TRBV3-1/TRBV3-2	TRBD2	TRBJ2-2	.	TGTGCCAGCAGCCCACGGTTTTTAGCGGGGGGGAACACCGGGGAGCTGTTTTTT	CASSPRFLAGGNTGELFF
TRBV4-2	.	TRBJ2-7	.	TGTGCCAGCAGCCAAGATAGGTACGAGCAGTACTTC	CASSQDRYEQYF
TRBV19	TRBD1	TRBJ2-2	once	TGTGCCAGTAGTATAGGACAGGGGGGGGCCGGGGAGCTGTTTTTT	CASSIGQGGAGELFF
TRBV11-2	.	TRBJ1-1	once	TGTGCCAGCAGCTTAGCCCCGGGACAGAACACTGAAGCTTTCTTT	CASSLAPGQNTEAFF
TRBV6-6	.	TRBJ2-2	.	TGTGCCAGCAGTTACTCGAGGCGTGGGAACACCGGGGAGCTGTTTTTT	CASSYSRRGNTGELFF
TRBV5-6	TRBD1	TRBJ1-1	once	TGTGCCAGCAGCCACCCGGGACAGGGGGCGAATCCTGAAGCTTTCTTT	CASSHPGQGANPEAFF
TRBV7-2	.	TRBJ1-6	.	TGTGCCAGCACCATCCTTGGTTCACCCCTCCACTTT	CASTILGSPLHF
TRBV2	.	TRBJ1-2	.	TGTGCCAGCAGTGTAGAAGGGGGGACCGATGGCTACACCTTC	CASSVEGGTDGYTF
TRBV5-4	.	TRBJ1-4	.	TGTGCCAGCAGCGCCCGGACGGATTTCAATGAAAAACTGTTTTTT	CASSARTDFNEKLFF
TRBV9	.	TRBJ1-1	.	TGTGCCAGCAGCGCCGAAAACACTGAAGCTTTCTTT	CASSAENTEAFF
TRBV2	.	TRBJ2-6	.	TGTGCCAGCAGCGCTACTTCTATCCTGACTTTC	CASSATSILTF
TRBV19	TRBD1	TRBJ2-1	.	TGTGCCAGTAGTATACAATCGGACCCGGACAGGGTCCGGTTCTTC	CASSIQSDPDRVRFF
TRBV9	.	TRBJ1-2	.	TGTGCCAGCAGCGCGTATAACTATGGCTACACCTTC	CASSAYNYGYTF
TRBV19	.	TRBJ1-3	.	TGTGCCAGTAGTCCATCGGACTCAAGGGGAGGAAACACCATATATTTT	CASSPSDSRGGNTIYF
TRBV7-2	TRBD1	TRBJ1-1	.	TGTGCCAGCAGCCGTAAGAGACAGGGGTCCCGGGTTGACGTTCCGGAAGCTTTCTTT	CASSRKRQGSRVDVPEAFF
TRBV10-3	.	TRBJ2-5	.	TGTGCCATCAGTGGTAGTCCAGGAAAGGGCCAAGAGACCCAGTACTTC	CAISGSPGKGQETQYF
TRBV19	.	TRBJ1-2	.	TGTGCCAGTAGTATAGTACTCAGCAAACCGTGGTATGGCTACACCTTC	CASSIVLSKPWYGYTF
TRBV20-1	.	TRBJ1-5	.	TGCAGTGCTAGTCACAGAGAGAAGCCCCAGCATTTT	CSASHREKPQHF
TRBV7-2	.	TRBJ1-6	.	TGTGCCAGCAGCTTAGTGGGACGGCCCTCCTATAATTCACCCCTCCACTTT	CASSLVGRPSYNSPLHF
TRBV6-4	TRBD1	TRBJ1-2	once	TGTGCCAGCAGTCATGGGACAGAATATGGCTACACCTTC	CASSHGTEYGYTF
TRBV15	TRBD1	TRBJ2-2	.	TGTGCCACCACCGGGACAGGGGGTATCGGGGAGCTGTTTTTT	CATTGTGGIGELFF
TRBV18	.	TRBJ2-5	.	TGTGCCAGCTCACCCAAGGACCCGCCCGGGAGAGAGACCCAGTACTTC	CASSPKDPPGRETQYF
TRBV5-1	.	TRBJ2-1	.	TGCGCCAGCAGCCTGGGGGGACAGAGCTCCTACAATGAGCAGTTCTTC	CASSLGGQSSYNEQFF
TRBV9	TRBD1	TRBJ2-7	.	TGTGCCAGCAGCGTAGGGGGACAGAACTACGAGCAGTACTTC	CASSVGGQNYEQYF
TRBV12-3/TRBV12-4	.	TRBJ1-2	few	TGTGCCAGCAGTTCGACAGCTAACTATGGCTACACCTTC	CASSSTANYGYTF
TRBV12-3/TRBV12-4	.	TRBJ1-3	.	TGTGCCAGCAGGGGGCTAGGAAACACCATATATTTT	CASRGLGNTIYF
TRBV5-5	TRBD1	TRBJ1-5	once	TGTGCCAGCATACCGGGACAGGCCAGCAATCAGCCCCAGCATTTT	CASIPGQASNQPQHF
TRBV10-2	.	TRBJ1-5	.	TGCGCCACCCGGGACACCAATCAGCCCCAGCATTTT	CATRDTNQPQHF
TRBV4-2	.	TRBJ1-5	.	TGTGCCAGCAGCCAAGCCATGAGGGGCAATCAGCCCCAGCATTTT	CASSQAMRGNQPQHF
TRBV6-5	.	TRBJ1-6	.	TGTGCCAGCGGCTCCAGGGTGGGGGATTCACCCCTCCACTTT	CASGSRVGDSPLHF
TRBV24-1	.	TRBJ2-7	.	TGTGCCACCAGTGAGAACTCCTACGAGCAGTACTTC	CATSENSYEQYF
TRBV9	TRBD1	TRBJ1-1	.	TGTGCCAGCAGCGACGCCGGGACAGCGAACACTGAAGCTTTCTTT	CASSDAGTANTEAFF
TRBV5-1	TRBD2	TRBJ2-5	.	TGCGCCAGCAGCCCCACTAGCGGGGGAGAGACCCAGTACTTC	CASSPTSGGETQYF
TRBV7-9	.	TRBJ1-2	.	TGTGCCAGCAGCTGGTACTTGGGCGAGAACTATGGCTACACCTTC	CASSWYLGENYGYTF
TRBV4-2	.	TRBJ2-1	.	TGTGCCAGCAGCCAAGATGAAGGCGGATACAATGAGCAGTTCTTC	CASSQDEGGYNEQFF
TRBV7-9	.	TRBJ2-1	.	TGTGCCAGTCACGGCGGAAGGCCCCTACTAAATGAGCAGTTCTTC	CASHGGRPLLNEQFF
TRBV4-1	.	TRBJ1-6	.	TGCGCCAGCAGCCAAGGATTGAGCTCACCCCTCCACTTT	CASSQGLSSPLHF
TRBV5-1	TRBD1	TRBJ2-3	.	TGCGCCAGCAGCTTGGTGGACAGGAGCACAGATACGCAGTATTTT	CASSLVDRSTDTQYF
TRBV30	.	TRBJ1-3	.	TGTGCCTGGAGTGTTGGTGGGAGGTTGGGAAACACCATATATTTT	CAWSVGGRLGNTIYF